Listed below are T cell receptor beta chains from one sample, sequenced in a study of tumor and adjacent non-tumor tissue in lung cancer. Each CDR3 protein is one row after TCRdb ran MiXCR on the multiplex PCR reads. The profile shows under 150,000 distinct CDR3 sequences, approximately 70% of them singletons. Input material: lung tumor tissue. These receptor sequences come from a man in his 60s with small cell lung cancer. Each CDR3 is given with its conserved first and last residue. Fields, in order: D gene, clone size, J gene, V gene, CDR3 DNA, CDR3 protein. The D gene is left open where the match is weak. Size is omitted from some rows. Given values are once, few, many or a class for expanded clones.

>NA|NA|TRBJ1-2|TRBV5-6
TGTACCAGTAGCATGCGACGGGGAAACTATGGCTACACCTTC
CTSSMRRGNYGYTF
>NA|NA|TRBJ2-5|TRBV11-2
TGTGCCAGCAGCTTAATGCGTAGTAGAGAGACCCAGTACTTC
CASSLMRSRETQYF
>NA|many|TRBJ1-2|TRBV24-1
TGTGCCACCAGTGACCCTGGGGGAGGGAACTATGGCTACACCTTC
CATSDPGGGNYGYTF
>TRBD2|NA|TRBJ2-1|TRBV5-1
TGCGCCAGCAGCTTGGTTAGCGGGAGCGGTACGGGGTTCTTC
CASSLVSGSGTGFF
>NA|NA|TRBJ2-7|TRBV6-5
TGTGCCAGCATGTTGACTGTCAGCTCCTACAAGCAGTACTTC
CASMLTVSSYKQYF
>TRBD2|NA|TRBJ2-2|TRBV5-6
TGTGCCAGCAGCTTGTTGACTAGCTGGAGGTCCGGGGAGCTGTTTTTT
CASSLLTSWRSGELFF
>TRBD2|NA|TRBJ2-5|TRBV20-1
TGCAGAGCTAGAGAGCAGTGGGGCGGGAGTAAGACCCAGTACTTC
CRAREQWGGSKTQYF
>NA|NA|TRBJ2-3|TRBV20-1
TGCAGTGCACCTCATCCGGGCACAGATACGCATTATTTT
CSAPHPGTDTHYF
>NA|NA|TRBJ2-1|TRBV11-2
TGCGCCAGCAGATTCGTGCTCAACAATGAGCAATTCTTC
CASRFVLNNEQFF
>NA|NA|TRBJ1-6|TRBV6-1
TGTGCCTGCAGTGAAGGTAACCCGTCAAGGCCCCTCCACTTT
CACSEGNPSRPLHF
>NA|NA|TRBJ2-3|TRBV6-1
TGTGACAGCTCATCACCGGGACTCGCAACAGATACGCAGTATTTT
CDSSSPGLATDTQYF
>TRBD2|NA|TRBJ2-1|TRBV5-6
TGTGCCAGCAGAAAAACCGGGACTAGCGGGAGGAATGAGCAGTTCTTC
CASRKTGTSGRNEQFF
>NA|NA|TRBJ1-6|TRBV11-2
TGTGCCAGTAGCATAAGGGGGTGGGATTCATCCCTCCACTTT
CASSIRGWDSSLHF
>NA|NA|TRBJ1-1|TRBV6-2/TRBV6-3
TGTGCCAGCAGGAATAACAACAGGGTCACTGAAGCTTTCTTT
CASRNNNRVTEAFF
>NA|NA|TRBJ1-5|TRBV29-1
TGCAGCGCTGTCGGGGTGCAGGGTCAGCCCCAGCATTTT
CSAVGVQGQPQHF
>TRBD2|many|TRBJ2-1|TRBV11-3
TGTGCCAGTAAGGGGAGCGGGAGCCTCCACAATGAGCAGTTCTTC
CASKGSGSLHNEQFF
>TRBD2|NA|TRBJ2-3|TRBV12-3/TRBV12-4
TGTGCCAGCAGTTCTCCCCCCCGCGGGGGACGCACAGATACGCAGTATTTT
CASSSPPRGGRTDTQYF
>TRBD1|NA|TRBJ1-5|TRBV5-4
TGTGCCAGCAGCCTTGACAGGGATCAGCCCCAGCATTTT
CASSLDRDQPQHF
>NA|NA|TRBJ1-2|TRBV6-1
TGTGCCACCCGCCGGACATGGGGCTCTGGCTACACCTTC
CATRRTWGSGYTF
>NA|once|TRBJ2-1|TRBV28
TGTGCCAGCAGCCGTAGTGGGGGGTACAGTGAGCAGTTCTTC
CASSRSGGYSEQFF
>NA|many|TRBJ1-1|TRBV12-3/TRBV12-4
TGTGCCAGCATGTTCAGGGTGGGCACTGAAGCTTTCTTT
CASMFRVGTEAFF
>NA|NA|TRBJ2-2|TRBV12-3/TRBV12-4
TGTGCCAGCAGTTTTGGGGGATCCCTCACCGGGGAGCTGTTTTTT
CASSFGGSLTGELFF